The 6 T cell receptor beta chains presented below share a single source sample, sequenced in a study of identical twins. One entry per CDR3 protein, called by TCRdb with MiXCR from the 5' RACE reads. This sample has some 500,000 distinct CDR3 sequences, with roughly an eighth found just once. The same sample was also used in a study of yellow fever vaccine responses in identical twins.

Sequencing used CD4+ T cells sorted from blood. These TCRs come from a woman aged 18-35 years in good health.

A few counts support this clonotype. The chain joins TRBV7-9 to TRBJ2-6, with D unresolved. V lost 2 bases, J lost 2 bases, and 10 bases lay in between. In germline, CDR1 is SEHNR, CDR2 FQNEAQ (reference sequence). The CDR3 consists of 16 residues. The CDR3 loop is CASSLSGPTGANVLTF. The CDR3 DNA reads as TGTGCCAGCAGCTTATCTGGCCCTACTGGGGCCAACGTCCTGACTTTC.

J is TRBJ2-7 and V is TRBV7-9, with D perhaps matching TRBD2 (6 bases). Germline V gene sequence: CDR1 SEHNR, CDR2 FQNEAQ (reference sequence). Trimming left V 2 bases short and J 5 bases short, with 10 bases between. The CDR3 is 13 amino acids. The CDR3 here is CASSLWGVDEQYF. CDR3 nucleotides: TGTGCCAGCAGCTTATGGGGGGTGGACGAGCAGTACTTC.

CDR3 region: CASSQGAVSSYEQYF. CDR3 coding DNA: TGTGCCAGCAGCCAAGGGGCGGTGAGCTCCTACGAGCAGTACTTC. This sequence joins TRBV3-1 and TRBJ2-7; D not resolved. The V gene's germline CDR1 is LGHDT and CDR2 YNNKEL (reference sequence). The CDR3 has 15 amino acids. Trimming took 1 base from V and 0 from J, leaving 10 bases between them.

This clonotype has only a few counts. The chain links TRBV28 to TRBJ1-5, with a tentative D call TRBD1 (5 bases). V gave up 2 bases and J gave up 4 bases, with 18 bases separating them. CDR3 length: 17 amino acids. Germline CDR1 is MDHEN and CDR2 is SYDVKM. The CDR3 DNA sequence: TGTGCCAGCAGTTTAATGATCTGGGGGACGGGAAATCAGCCCCAGCATTTT. It is translated as CASSLMIWGTGNQPQHF.

This clonotype was seen once. V usage is TRBV4-3 and J usage is TRBJ2-5; no reliable D call. The CDR3 has 15 residues. Germline V gene lookup returns CDR1 LGHNA and CDR2 YSLEER. V shed 0 bases and J shed 1 base, with 9 bases lying between them. The CDR3 DNA reads as TGCGCCAGCAGCCAAGAGCACCGGGCCCAAGAGACCCAGTACTTC. This encodes CASSQEHRAQETQYF.

This clonotype was detected a few times. This chain uses TRBV7-2 with TRBJ2-1; D unclear. The CDR3 covers 14 residues. Germline V gives CDR1 SGHTA, CDR2 FQGNSA. V was clipped by 7 bases and J by 8 bases, with 18 bases between them. CDR3 protein: CASTPLGPLDEQFF. As DNA, the CDR3 is TGTGCCAGCACCCCGTTGGGTCCTTTAGATGAGCAGTTCTTC.